This TCR beta chain is from a study of blood T cells in healthy people across ages. In its sample, this clonotype was seen a few times. Primers used in a second PCR of about 6 to 12 cycles were a sample-barcoded 5' primer and a J-beta primer mix. TCRdb redid the calling of the 5' RACE reads with MiXCR, one entry per CDR3 protein. The sample carries some 1.7 million distinct CDR3 sequences, 28% recorded once. Looked up from germline, CDR1 is GTSNPN and CDR2 is SVGIG (reference sequence). CDR3 length: 15 residues. Trimming left V 2 bases short and J 7 bases short, with 15 bases between. Material: blood. The chain carries TRBV30 and TRBJ1-6; D not resolved. The clonotype comes from a woman aged 30 to 39 in good health. Here the CDR3 DNA reads TGTGCCTGGAGTAGTGGAGGGATGAGCAATTCACCCCTCCACTTT. This sequence encodes CAWSSGGMSNSPLHF.